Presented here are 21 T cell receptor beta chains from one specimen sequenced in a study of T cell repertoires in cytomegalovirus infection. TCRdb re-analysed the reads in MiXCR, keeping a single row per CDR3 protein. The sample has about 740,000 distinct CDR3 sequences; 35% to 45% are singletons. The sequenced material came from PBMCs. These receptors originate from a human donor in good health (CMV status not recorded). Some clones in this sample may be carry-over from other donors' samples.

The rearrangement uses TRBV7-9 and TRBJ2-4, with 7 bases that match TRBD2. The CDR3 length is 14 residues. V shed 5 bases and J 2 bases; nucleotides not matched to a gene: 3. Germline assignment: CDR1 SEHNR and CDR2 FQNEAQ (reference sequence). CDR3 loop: CASSAGTTKNIQYF. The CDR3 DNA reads TGTGCCAGCAGCGCCGGGACTACCAAAAACATTCAGTACTTC.

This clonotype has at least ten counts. CDR3 in DNA: TGTGCCAGCAGCTTAGCCTTTTCCGGGGGGCCCCCGGACTACGAGCAGTACTTC. This translates into CASSLAFSGGPPDYEQYF. The chain joins TRBV7-2 to TRBJ2-7, with D maybe TRBD2 (7 bases). Deletions cut 0 bases from V and 3 bases from J, with 21 bases between. The germline CDR1 and CDR2 sequences are SGHTA and FQGNSA. The CDR3 is 18 amino acids.

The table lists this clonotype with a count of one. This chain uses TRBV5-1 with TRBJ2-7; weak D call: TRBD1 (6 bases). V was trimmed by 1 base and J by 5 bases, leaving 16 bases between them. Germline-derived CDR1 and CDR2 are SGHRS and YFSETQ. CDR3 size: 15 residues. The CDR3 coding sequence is TGCGCCAGCAGCTTGAGCCGGCAGGGGCTCAACGAGCAGTACTTC. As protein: CASSLSRQGLNEQYF.

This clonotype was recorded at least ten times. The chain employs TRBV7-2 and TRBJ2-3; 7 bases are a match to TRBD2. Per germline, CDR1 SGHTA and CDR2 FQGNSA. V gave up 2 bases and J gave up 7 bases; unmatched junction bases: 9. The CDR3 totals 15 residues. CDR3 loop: CASSLPRREKNTQYF. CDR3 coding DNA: TGTGCCAGCAGCTTACCCAGGCGGGAGAAGAATACGCAGTATTTT.

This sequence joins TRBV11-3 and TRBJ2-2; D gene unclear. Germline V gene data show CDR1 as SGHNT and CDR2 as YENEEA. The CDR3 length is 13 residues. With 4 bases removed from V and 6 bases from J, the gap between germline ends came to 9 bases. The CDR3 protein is CASSSRSSGELFF. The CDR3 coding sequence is TGTGCCAGCAGCTCCCGATCGTCCGGGGAGCTGTTTTTT.

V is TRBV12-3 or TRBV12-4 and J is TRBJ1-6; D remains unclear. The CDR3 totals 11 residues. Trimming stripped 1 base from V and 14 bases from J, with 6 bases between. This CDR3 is CASSLGPTLHF. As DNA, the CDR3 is TGTGCCAGCAGTTTAGGTCCAACCCTCCACTTT.

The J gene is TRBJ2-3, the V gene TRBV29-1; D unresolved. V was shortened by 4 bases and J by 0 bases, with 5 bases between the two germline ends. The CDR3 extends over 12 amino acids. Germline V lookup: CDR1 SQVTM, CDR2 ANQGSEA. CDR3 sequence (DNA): TGCAGCGTTGTAAGGAGCACAGATACGCAGTATTTT. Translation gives CSVVRSTDTQYF.

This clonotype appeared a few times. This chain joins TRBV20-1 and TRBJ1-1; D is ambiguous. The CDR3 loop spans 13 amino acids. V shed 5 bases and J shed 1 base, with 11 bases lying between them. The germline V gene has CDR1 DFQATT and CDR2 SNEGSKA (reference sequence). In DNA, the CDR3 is TGCAGTGCTGAGACCGATACGAACACTGAAGCTTTCTTT. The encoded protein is CSAETDTNTEAFF.

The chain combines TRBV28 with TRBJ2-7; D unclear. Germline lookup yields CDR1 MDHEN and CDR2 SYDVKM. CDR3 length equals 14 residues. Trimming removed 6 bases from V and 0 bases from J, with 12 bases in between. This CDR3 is CASRPLLSSYEQYF. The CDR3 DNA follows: TGTGCCAGCAGACCTCTCCTAAGCTCCTACGAGCAGTACTTC.

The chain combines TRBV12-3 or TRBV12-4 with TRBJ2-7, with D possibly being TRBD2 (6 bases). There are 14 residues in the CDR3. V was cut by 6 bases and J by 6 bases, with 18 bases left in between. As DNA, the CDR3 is TGTGCCAGCAGCCCGGACGGGGGAACAGTCGAGCAGTACTTC. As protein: CASSPDGGTVEQYF.

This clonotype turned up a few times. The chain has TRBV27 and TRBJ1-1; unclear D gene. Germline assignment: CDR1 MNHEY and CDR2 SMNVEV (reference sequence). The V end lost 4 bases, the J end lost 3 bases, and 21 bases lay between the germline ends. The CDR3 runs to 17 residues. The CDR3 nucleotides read TGTGCCAGCAGTTCATACCATCGGACGAAGGAGTACACTGAAGCTTTCTTT. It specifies CASSSYHRTKEYTEAFF.

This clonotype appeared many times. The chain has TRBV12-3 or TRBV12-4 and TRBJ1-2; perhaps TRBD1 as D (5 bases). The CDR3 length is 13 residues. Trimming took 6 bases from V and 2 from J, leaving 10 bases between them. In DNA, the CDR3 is TGTGCCAGCAGGGGGCCGACGAACTATGGCTACACCTTC. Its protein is CASRGPTNYGYTF.

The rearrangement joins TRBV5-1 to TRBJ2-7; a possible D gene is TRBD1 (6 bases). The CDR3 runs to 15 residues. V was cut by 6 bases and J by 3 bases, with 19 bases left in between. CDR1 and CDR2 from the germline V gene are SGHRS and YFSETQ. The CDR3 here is CASKSGTPLHYEQYF. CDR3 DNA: TGCGCCAGCAAATCCGGGACACCACTTCACTACGAGCAGTACTTC.

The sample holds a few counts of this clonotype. CDR3 sequence: CSATGTSEVTQYF. The DNA of the CDR3 is TGCAGTGCCACCGGGACTAGCGAGGTGACCCAGTACTTC. The chain carries TRBV20-1 and TRBJ2-5; TRBD2 agrees at 10 bases. The CDR3 extends over 13 amino acids. Trimming at V came to 6 bases and at J to 7 bases, leaving 8 bases not matched to a gene. Looked up from germline, CDR1 is DFQATT and CDR2 is SNEGSKA (reference sequence).

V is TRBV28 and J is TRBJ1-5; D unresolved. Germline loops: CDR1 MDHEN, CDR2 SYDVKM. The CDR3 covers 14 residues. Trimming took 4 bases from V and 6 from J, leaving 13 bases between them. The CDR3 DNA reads TGTGCCAGCAGTTCCCGGACTCAAAGTCAGCCCCAGCATTTT. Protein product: CASSSRTQSQPQHF.

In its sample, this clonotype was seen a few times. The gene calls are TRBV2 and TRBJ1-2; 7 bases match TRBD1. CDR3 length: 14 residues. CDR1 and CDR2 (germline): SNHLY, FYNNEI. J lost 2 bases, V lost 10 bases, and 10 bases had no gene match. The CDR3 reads CANNRQGGNYGYTF. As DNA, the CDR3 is TGTGCCAACAACCGACAGGGTGGGAACTATGGCTACACCTTC.

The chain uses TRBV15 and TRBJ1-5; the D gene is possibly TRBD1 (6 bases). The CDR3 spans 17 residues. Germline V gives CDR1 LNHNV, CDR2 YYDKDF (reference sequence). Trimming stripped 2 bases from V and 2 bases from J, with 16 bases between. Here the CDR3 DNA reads TGTGCCACCAGCAGATCCGGGGGGGGGCCTCGCAATCAGCCCCAGCATTTT. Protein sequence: CATSRSGGGPRNQPQHF.

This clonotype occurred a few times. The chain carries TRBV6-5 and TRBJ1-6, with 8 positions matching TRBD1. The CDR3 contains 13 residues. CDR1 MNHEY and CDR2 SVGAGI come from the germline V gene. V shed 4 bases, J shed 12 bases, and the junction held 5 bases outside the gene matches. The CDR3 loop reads CASSLDRGGPLHF. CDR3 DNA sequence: TGTGCCAGCAGTTTAGACAGGGGTGGACCCCTCCACTTT.

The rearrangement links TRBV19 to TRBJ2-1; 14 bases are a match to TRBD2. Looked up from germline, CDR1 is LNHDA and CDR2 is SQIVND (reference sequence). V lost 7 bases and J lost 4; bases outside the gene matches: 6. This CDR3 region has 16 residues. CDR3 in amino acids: CASNPRTSGRYNEQFF. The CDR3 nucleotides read TGTGCCAGTAACCCCCGGACTAGCGGGAGGTACAATGAGCAGTTCTTC.

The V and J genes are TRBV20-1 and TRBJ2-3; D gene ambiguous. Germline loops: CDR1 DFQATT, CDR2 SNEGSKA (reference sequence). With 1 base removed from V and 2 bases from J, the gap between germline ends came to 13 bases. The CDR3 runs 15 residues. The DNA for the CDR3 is TGCAGTGCTAGAGTCCCCACCGGCGCCACAGATACGCAGTATTTT. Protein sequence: CSARVPTGATDTQYF.

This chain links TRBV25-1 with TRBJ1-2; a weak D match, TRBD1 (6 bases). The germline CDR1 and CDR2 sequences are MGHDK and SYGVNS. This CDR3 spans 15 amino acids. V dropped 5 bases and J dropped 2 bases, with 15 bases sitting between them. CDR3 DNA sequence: TGTGCCAGCAGTCACACCCTCGGGACAAACTATGGCTACACCTTC. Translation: CASSHTLGTNYGYTF.